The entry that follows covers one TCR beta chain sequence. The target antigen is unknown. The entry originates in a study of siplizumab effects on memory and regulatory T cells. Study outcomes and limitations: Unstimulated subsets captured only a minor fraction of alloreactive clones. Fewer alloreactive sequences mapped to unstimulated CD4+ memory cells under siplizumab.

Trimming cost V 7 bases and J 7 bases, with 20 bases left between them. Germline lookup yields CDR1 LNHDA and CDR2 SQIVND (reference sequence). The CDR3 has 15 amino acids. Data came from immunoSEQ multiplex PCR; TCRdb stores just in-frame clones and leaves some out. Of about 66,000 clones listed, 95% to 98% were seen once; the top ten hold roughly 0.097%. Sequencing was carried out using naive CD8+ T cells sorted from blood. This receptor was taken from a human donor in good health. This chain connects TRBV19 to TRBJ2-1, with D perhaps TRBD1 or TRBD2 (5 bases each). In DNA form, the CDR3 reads TGTGCCAGTACTCCGGGACGACCTTACAATAATGAGCAGTTCTTC. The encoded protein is CASTPGRPYNNEQFF.